What follows are 10 T cell receptor beta chains derived from one specimen sequenced in a study of regulatory and conventional T cells in RAG deficiency. The table came from immunoSEQ multiplex PCR; TCRdb's copy has only in-frame clones and leaves some out. The table lists some 28,000 clones, over 80% of them singletons. The sorted regulatory T cells were CD4+, CD25-high and CD127-low, with genomic DNA sequenced. The same specimen was also included in a second study, on regulatory T cells. That work adds: The primer mix had 52 TRBV and 13 TRBJ primers.

Input material: Tregs sorted from blood. The receptors come from a human donor in good health.

This sequence joins TRBV27 and TRBJ2-1; 8 bases are a match to TRBD2. CDR3 length: 19 amino acids. Germline-derived CDR1 and CDR2 are MNHEY and SMNVEV (reference sequence). Unmatched junction bases numbered 20, after V lost 5 bases and J lost 5 bases. CDR3 DNA: TGTGCCAGCAGTATTCTCCCAGGGGTCTCCGGGGGGGGACACAATGAGCAGTTCTTC. This encodes CASSILPGVSGGGHNEQFF.

This chain uses TRBV5-1 with TRBJ1-4; the match to TRBD1 covers 7 bases. Germline V gene data show CDR1 as SGHRS and CDR2 as YFSETQ. CDR3 length: 13 amino acids. V trimming: 4 bases; J trimming: 6 bases; junction bases outside the gene matches: 3. Written as DNA, the CDR3 is TGCGCCAGCAGCGTTGACAGGGATGAAAAACTGTTTTTT. Translated: CASSVDRDEKLFF.

The table lists this clone with a count of one. The rearrangement joins TRBV6-5 to TRBJ1-6; weak D call: TRBD1 (6 bases). Trimming left V 7 bases short and J 9 bases short, with 13 bases between. CDR3 size: 13 residues. CDR1 MNHEY and CDR2 SVGAGI come from the germline V gene. The CDR3 bases are TGTGCCAGCACTACAACCAGGGGTTCACCCCTCCACTTT. Translating it yields CASTTTRGSPLHF.

This rearrangement joins TRBV16 to TRBJ1-5; the match to TRBD1 covers 8 bases. V lost 2 bases and J lost 6; bases outside the gene matches: 6. The CDR3 contains 15 residues. CDR1 is KGHSY, CDR2 FQNENV, per germline. DNA of the CDR3: TGTGCCAGCAGCCAAGTACAGGGGGTTAGTCAGCCCCAGCATTTT. As protein: CASSQVQGVSQPQHF. The variable domain in full, completed from reference TRBV16 and TRBJ1-5, reads GEEVAQTPKHLVRGEGQKAKLYCAPIKGHSYVFWYQQVLKNEFKFLISFQNENVFDETGMPKERFSAKCLPNSPCSLEIQATKLEDSAVYFCASSQVQGVSQPQHFGDGTRLSIL.

The chain uses TRBV6-1 and TRBJ1-3, with D hard to call. V lost 1 base to trimming and J lost 3 bases, with 19 bases between them. Germline-derived CDR1 and CDR2 are MNHNS and SASEGT. The CDR3 is 18 residues long. In nucleotides, the CDR3 is TGTGCCAGCAGTGAAGTGGGCAGGTTTACGCCTTATGGAAACACCATATATTTT. This sequence encodes CASSEVGRFTPYGNTIYF.

The rearrangement joins TRBV11-2 to TRBJ1-2; D gene uncertain. The CDR3 runs 16 residues. Germline V lookup: CDR1 SGHAT, CDR2 FQNNGV. V shed 1 base and J shed 2 bases, with 14 bases lying between them. In DNA, the CDR3 is TGTGCCAGCAGCTTAGCCCCCGGTAGAGGAAACTATGGCTACACCTTC. It is translated as CASSLAPGRGNYGYTF.

V and J are TRBV13 and TRBJ2-3; D might be TRBD2 (6 bases). This CDR3 contains 16 residues. Germline CDR1 is PRHDT and CDR2 is FYEKMQ (reference sequence). V lost 5 bases to trimming and J lost 2 bases, with 17 bases between them. The CDR3 DNA sequence: TGTGCCAGCAGCCCCCGCCGGGGGTCGTTCACAGATACGCAGTATTTT. It codes for CASSPRRGSFTDTQYF.

The rearrangement uses TRBV20-1 and TRBJ1-2; TRBD1 matches at 7 bases. V lost 7 bases to trimming and J lost 8 bases; unmatched junction nucleotides: 7. The CDR3 is 11 amino acids. Germline V gives CDR1 DFQATT, CDR2 SNEGSKA (reference sequence). The CDR3 DNA reads TGCAGTGGCAAGGGGGCCCGGGGCTACACCTTC. Amino acids: CSGKGARGYTF.

The rearrangement links TRBV5-5 to TRBJ2-3; TRBD1 is a possible D gene (6 bases). Germline V CDR1 and CDR2: SGHKS, YYEKEE (reference sequence). The V end was cut by 5 bases, the J end by 5 bases, with 12 bases between. There are 13 residues in the CDR3. The CDR3 is CASRPEQGDTQYF. As DNA, the CDR3 is TGTGCCAGCAGACCAGAACAGGGAGATACGCAGTATTTT. Combining the CDR3 with reference TRBV5-5 and TRBJ2-3 gives the whole variable domain DAGVTQSPTHLIKTRGQQVTLRCSPISGHKSVSWYQQVLGQGPQFIFQYYEKEERGRGNFPDRFSARQFPNYSSELNVNALLLGDSALYLCASRPEQGDTQYFGPGTRLTVL.

The chain couples TRBV6-6 to TRBJ1-2, with TRBD1 identical over 9 bases. Germline V CDR1 and CDR2: MNHNY, SVGAGI (reference sequence). This CDR3 region has 14 residues. With V trimmed by 4 bases and J by 5 bases, 5 bases remained unmatched. CDR3 loop: CASSLPGQGYGYTF. In DNA form, the CDR3 reads TGTGCCAGCAGTTTACCGGGACAGGGTTATGGCTACACCTTC.